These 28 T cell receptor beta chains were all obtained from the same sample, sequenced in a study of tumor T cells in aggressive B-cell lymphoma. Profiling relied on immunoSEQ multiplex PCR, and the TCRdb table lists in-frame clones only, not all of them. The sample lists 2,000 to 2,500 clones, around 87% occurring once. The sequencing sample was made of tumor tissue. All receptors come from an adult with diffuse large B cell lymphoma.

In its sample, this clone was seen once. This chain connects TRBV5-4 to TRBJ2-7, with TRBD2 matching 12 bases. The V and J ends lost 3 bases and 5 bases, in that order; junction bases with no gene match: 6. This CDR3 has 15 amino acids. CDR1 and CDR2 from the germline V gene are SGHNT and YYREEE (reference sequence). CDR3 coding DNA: TGTGCCAGCAGCTCAGGACTAGCGGGGACAAACGAGCAGTACTTC. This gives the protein CASSSGLAGTNEQYF. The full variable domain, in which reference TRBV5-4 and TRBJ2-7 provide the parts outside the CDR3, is ETGVTQSPTHLIKTRGQQVTLRCSSQSGHNTVSWYQQALGQGPQFIFQYYREEENGRGNFPPRFSGLQFPNYSSELNVNALELDDSALYLCASSSGLAGTNEQYFGPGTRLTVT.

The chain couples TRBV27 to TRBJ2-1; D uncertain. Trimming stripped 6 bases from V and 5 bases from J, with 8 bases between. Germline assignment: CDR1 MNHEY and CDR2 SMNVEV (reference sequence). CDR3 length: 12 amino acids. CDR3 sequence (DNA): TGTGCCAGCAGGCAGTTCAACAATGAGCAGTTCTTC. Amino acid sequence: CASRQFNNEQFF.

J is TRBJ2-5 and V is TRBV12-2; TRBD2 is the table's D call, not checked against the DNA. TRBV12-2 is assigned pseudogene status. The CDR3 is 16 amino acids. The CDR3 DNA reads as TGTGCAAGTCGCTTAGTCAGCGGGAGGGGCCAAGAGACCCAGTACTTC. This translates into CASRLVSGRGQETQYF.

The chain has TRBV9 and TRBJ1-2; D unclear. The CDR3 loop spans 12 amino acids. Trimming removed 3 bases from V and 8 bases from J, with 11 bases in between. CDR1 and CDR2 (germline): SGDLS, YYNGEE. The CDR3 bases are TGTGCCAGCAGCGCTAGTTCTAAGGGCTACACCTTC. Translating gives CASSASSKGYTF. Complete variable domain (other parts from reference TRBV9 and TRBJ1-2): DSGVTQTPKHLITATGQRVTLRCSPRSGDLSVYWYQQSLDQGLQFLIQYYNGEERAKGNILERFSAQQFPDLHSELNLSSLELGDSALYFCASSASSKGYTFGSGTRLTVV.

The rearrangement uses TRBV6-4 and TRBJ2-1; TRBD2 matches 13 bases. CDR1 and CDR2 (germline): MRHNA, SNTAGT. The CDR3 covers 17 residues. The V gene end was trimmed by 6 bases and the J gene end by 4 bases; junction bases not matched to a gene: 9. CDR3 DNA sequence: TGTGCCAGCAGCGCCCGACTAGCGGGAGGAGGATACAATGAGCAGTTCTTC. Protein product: CASSARLAGGGYNEQFF.

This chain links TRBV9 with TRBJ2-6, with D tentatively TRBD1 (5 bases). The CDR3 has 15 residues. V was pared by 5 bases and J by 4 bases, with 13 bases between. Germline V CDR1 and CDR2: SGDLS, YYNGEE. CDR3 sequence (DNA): TGTGCCAGCAGTTCCAGGGCCATCGGGGCCAACGTCCTGACTTTC. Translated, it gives CASSSRAIGANVLTF.

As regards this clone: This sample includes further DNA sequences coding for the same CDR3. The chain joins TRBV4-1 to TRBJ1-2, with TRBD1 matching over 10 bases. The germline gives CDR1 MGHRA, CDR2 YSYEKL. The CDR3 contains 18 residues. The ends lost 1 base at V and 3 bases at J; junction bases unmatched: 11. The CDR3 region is CASSQVWGRDRGDYGYTF. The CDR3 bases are TGCGCCAGCAGCCAAGTTTGGGGGCGGGACAGGGGAGACTATGGCTACACCTTC.

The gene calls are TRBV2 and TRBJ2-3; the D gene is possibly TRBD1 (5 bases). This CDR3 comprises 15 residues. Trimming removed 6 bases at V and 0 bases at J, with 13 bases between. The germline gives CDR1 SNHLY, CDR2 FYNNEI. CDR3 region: CASRPTGLSTDTQYF. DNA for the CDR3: TGTGCCAGCAGACCAACAGGTCTAAGCACAGATACGCAGTATTTT.

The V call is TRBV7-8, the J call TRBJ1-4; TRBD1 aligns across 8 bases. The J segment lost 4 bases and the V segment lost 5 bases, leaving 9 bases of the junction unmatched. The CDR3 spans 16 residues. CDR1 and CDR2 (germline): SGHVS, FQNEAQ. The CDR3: CASSPNRGSYNEKLFF. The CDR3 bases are TGTGCCAGCAGCCCCAACAGGGGGAGCTATAATGAAAAACTGTTTTTT.

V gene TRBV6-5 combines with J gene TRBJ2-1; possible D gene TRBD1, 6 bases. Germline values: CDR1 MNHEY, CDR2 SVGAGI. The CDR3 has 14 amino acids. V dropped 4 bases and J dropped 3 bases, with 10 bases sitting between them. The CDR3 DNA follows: TGTGCCAGCAGTTCAAGACAGGTCTACAATGAGCAGTTCTTC. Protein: CASSSRQVYNEQFF.

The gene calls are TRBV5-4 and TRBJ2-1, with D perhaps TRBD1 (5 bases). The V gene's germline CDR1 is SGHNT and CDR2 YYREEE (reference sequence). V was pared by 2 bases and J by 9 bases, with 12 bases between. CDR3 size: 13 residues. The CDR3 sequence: CASSFNSGFEQFF. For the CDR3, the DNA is TGTGCCAGCAGCTTTAATTCAGGGTTTGAGCAGTTCTTC.

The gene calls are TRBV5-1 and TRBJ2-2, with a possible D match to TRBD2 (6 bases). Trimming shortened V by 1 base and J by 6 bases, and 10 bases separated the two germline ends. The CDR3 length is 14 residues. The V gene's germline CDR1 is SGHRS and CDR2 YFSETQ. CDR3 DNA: TGCGCCAGCAGCTTGTCCACGGGGGCCGGGGAGCTGTTTTTT. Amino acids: CASSLSTGAGELFF.

This CDR3 is CASSIGVAGYNEQFF. The DNA for the CDR3 is TGTGCCAGTAGTATAGGAGTAGCGGGATATAATGAGCAGTTCTTC. This chain links TRBV19 with TRBJ2-1, with 8 bases that match TRBD2. Per the germline V gene, CDR1 is LNHDA and CDR2 is SQIVND (reference sequence). This CDR3 spans 15 amino acids. The junction had 6 bases not matched to a gene; V was cut back by 1 base and J by 7 bases.

The CDR3 sequence is CASSLVEETQYF. The DNA of the CDR3 is TGCGCCAGCAGCTTGGTTGAGGAGACCCAGTACTTC. The chain combines TRBV5-1 with TRBJ2-5; D uncertain. Per the germline V gene, CDR1 is SGHRS and CDR2 is YFSETQ. This CDR3 is built from 12 residues. Trimming shortened V by 0 bases and J by 5 bases, and 5 bases separated the two germline ends.

CDR3 sequence: CASSLRGPTSYEQYF. CDR3 nucleotide sequence: TGTGCCAGCAGCCTCAGGGGTCCGACGTCCTACGAGCAGTACTTC. The rearrangement links TRBV28 to TRBJ2-5; tentative D call: TRBD1 (6 bases). TRBJ2-7 explains the end of the DNA better; the J call may be wrong. The CDR3 contains 15 residues. The germline V gene encodes CDR1 MDHEN and CDR2 SYDVKM.

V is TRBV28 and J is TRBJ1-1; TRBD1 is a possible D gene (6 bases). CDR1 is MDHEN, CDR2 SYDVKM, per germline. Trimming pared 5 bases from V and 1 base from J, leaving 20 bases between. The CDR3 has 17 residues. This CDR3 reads CASSPLTHGQSNTEAFF. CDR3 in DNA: TGTGCCAGCAGTCCACTGACCCACGGACAGTCGAACACTGAAGCTTTCTTT.

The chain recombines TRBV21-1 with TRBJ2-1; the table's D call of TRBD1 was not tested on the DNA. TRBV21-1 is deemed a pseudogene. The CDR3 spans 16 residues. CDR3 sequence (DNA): TGTGCCAGCAGCAAAGGTGGCAGGGGAAGCTACAATGAGCAGTTCTTC. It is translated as CASSKGGRGSYNEQFF.

In nucleotides, the CDR3 is TGTGCCTGGAGTGTACCAGGGGGCTACACCTTC. This codes for CAWSVPGGYTF. The gene calls are TRBV30 and TRBJ1-2; a weak D match, TRBD1 (5 bases). The CDR3 runs to 11 residues. Looked up from germline, CDR1 is GTSNPN and CDR2 is SVGIG (reference sequence). V was cut by 0 bases and J by 8 bases, with 7 bases left in between.

The CDR3 loop is CASSLSGNPYNEQFF. Here the CDR3 DNA reads TGTGCCAGCAGTTTAAGCGGGAACCCCTACAATGAGCAGTTCTTC. The chain uses TRBV28 and TRBJ2-1; 7 bases are shared with TRBD2. From germline, CDR1 is MDHEN and CDR2 SYDVKM. The CDR3 consists of 15 residues. With V trimmed by 2 bases and J by 2 bases, 3 bases remained unmatched.

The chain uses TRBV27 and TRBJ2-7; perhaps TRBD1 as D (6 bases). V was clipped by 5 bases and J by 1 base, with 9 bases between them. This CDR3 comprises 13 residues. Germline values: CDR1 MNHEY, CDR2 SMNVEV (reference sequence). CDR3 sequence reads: CASSLQGSYEQYV. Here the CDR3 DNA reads TGTGCCAGCAGTCTACAGGGTTCCTACGAGCAGTACGTC.

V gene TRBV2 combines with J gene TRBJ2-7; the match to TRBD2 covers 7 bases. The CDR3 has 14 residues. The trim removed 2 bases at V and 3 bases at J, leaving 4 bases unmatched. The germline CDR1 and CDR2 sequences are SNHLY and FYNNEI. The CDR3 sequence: CASSESSGRYEQYF. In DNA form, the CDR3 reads TGTGCCAGCAGTGAATCTAGCGGTCGCTACGAGCAGTACTTC.

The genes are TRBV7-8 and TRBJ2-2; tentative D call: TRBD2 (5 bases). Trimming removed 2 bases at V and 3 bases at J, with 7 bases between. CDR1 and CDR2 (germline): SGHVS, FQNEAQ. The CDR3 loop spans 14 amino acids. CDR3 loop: CASSLRGYTGELFF. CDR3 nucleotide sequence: TGTGCCAGCAGCTTAAGAGGGTACACCGGGGAGCTGTTTTTT.

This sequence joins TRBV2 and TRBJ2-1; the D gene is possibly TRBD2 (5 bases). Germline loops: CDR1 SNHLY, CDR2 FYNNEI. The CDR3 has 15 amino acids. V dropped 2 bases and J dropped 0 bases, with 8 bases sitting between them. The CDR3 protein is CASSETLASYNEQFF. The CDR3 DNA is TGTGCCAGCAGTGAAACCCTAGCCTCCTACAATGAGCAGTTCTTC.

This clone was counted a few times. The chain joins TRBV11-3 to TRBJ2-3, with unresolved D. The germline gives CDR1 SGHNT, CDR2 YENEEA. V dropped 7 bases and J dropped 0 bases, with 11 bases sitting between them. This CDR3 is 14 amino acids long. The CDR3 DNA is TGTGCCAGCAAACCCGTAACTAGCACAGATACGCAGTATTTT. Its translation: CASKPVTSTDTQYF.

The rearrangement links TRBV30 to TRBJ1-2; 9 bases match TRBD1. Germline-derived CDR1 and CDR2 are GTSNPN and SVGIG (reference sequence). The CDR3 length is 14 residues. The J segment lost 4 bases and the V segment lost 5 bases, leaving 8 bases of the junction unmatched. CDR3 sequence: CAWVDRGALYGYTF. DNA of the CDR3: TGTGCCTGGGTTGACAGGGGGGCTCTCTATGGCTACACCTTC.

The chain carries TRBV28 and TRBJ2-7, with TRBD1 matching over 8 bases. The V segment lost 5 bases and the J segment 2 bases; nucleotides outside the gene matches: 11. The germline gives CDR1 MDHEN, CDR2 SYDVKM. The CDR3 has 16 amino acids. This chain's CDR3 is CASSTRQGFLAYEQYF. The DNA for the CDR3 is TGTGCCAGCAGTACCCGACAGGGGTTTCTCGCCTACGAGCAGTACTTC.

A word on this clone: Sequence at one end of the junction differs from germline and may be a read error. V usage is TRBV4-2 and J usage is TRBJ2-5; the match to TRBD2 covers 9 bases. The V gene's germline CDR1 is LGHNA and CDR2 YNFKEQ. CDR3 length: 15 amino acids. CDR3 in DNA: TGTGCCAGCAGCCTGACTAGCGGAGTCCAAGAGGCCCAGTACTTC. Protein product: CASSLTSGVQEAQYF.

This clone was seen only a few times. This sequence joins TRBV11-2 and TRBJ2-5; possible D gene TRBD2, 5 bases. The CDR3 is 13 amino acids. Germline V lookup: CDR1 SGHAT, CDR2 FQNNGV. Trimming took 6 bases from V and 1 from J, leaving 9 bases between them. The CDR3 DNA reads TGTGCCAGCAGGTCGGACTTCCAAGAGACCCAGTACTTC. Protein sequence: CASRSDFQETQYF.